This TCR beta chain was profiled in a study of blood T cells in healthy people across ages. A second PCR, run for 7 to 11 cycles, used a sample-barcoded 5' primer plus a J-beta primer mix. TCRdb fed the 5' RACE reads into MiXCR, producing one record per CDR3 protein. The data contain hundreds of thousands of distinct CDR3 sequences, approximately 55% of them singletons. Roughly 10 milliliters of peripheral blood were drawn from each donor. The V gene end was trimmed by 4 bases and the J gene end by 7 bases; junction bases not matched to a gene: 6. CDR3 size: 14 residues. CDR1 SNHLY and CDR2 FYNNEI come from the germline V gene.

The clonotype was recovered from an elderly man in good health. Sequencing used blood. The chain is built from TRBV2 and TRBJ2-2, with TRBD2 matching 7 bases. The CDR3 coding sequence is TGTGCCAGCAGTGGGCGGGAGATCGGCGGGGAGCTGTTTTTT. Protein: CASSGREIGGELFF.